The following is a TCR beta chain sequence with its context. Its antigen is undetermined. Germline V gene sequence: CDR1 SQVTM, CDR2 ANQGSEA. The CDR3 runs to 12 residues. Trimming removed 0 bases from V and 8 bases from J; junction bases left unmatched: 3. This sample is drawn from a study of T cell responses to AZD1222 COVID-19 vaccine. TCRdb's copy holds only in-frame clones and misses some; the assay was immunoSEQ multiplex PCR. The sample yields 90,000 to 120,000 clones, 70% to 90% seen once. Whole-study results and caveats: Along spike, vaccine-associated CD4 TCRs were found throughout, with dominance at 160-218 and 743-854. Unmutated variant regions are reportedly targeted by nearly half of spike-specific TCRs.

The chain joins TRBV29-1 to TRBJ1-2; TRBD1 matches 7 bases. The source material was peripheral blood, sampled on day 0 of AZD1222 vaccination. This TCR came from an adult in good health. The CDR3 sequence: CSVEEAQGGYTF. For the CDR3, the DNA is TGCAGCGTTGAAGAGGCACAGGGGGGCTACACCTTC.